The 10 T cell receptor beta chains listed next were all sequenced from one sample in a study of CD8 T cells in ankylosing spondylitis (dated 2017 in TCRdb). Receptor libraries were prepared by 5' RACE. The data were produced on an Illumina HiSeq 2500. TCRdb ran its own pipeline on the public reads, namely fastp trimming at Q25 and MiXCR clone calling, and kept in-frame beta chains. Every CDR3 protein is listed once, alongside the most common genes and DNA of its rows. The sample table contains 310,000 or so distinct CDR3 sequences; only one count was recorded for approximately 20% of them. The top ten constitute about 8.2% of the sample. Sequenced material: blood, either unsorted or a sorted T cell fraction (not recorded which). The receptor set was obtained from a male donor with ankylosing spondylitis or in good health (not recorded which).

This clonotype turned up a few times. The chain recombines TRBV12-3 or TRBV12-4 with TRBJ1-1, with 7 nucleotides matching TRBD1. This CDR3 region has 14 residues. The junction had 5 bases not matched to a gene; V was cut back by 1 base and J by 6 bases. The CDR3 bases are TGTGCCAGCAGTTTAGTCAGGGGGTTGGCTGAAGCTTTCTTT. This encodes CASSLVRGLAEAFF.

This clonotype was counted a few times. This rearrangement joins TRBV5-1 to TRBJ2-3; 9 nucleotides line up with TRBD1. Germline assignment: CDR1 SGHRS and CDR2 YFSETQ. The CDR3 totals 15 residues. The V and J ends lost 3 bases and 2 bases, in that order; junction bases with no gene match: 4. The CDR3: CASSSGQGVTDTQYF. The DNA of the CDR3 is TGCGCCAGCAGCTCGGGACAGGGAGTCACAGATACGCAGTATTTT.

This clonotype was observed at least ten times. V and J are TRBV28 and TRBJ1-1; D unresolved. The CDR3 totals 12 residues. Trimming shortened V by 10 bases and J by 4 bases, and 13 bases separated the two germline ends. Germline V gene lookup returns CDR1 MDHEN and CDR2 SYDVKM. CDR3 in DNA: TGTGCCACCCTTGATGGGGTCACTGAAGCTTTCTTT. Translated: CATLDGVTEAFF. Combining the CDR3 with reference TRBV28 and TRBJ1-1 gives the whole variable domain DVKVTQSSRYLVKRTGEKVFLECVQDMDHENMFWYRQDPGLGLRLIYFSYDVKMKEKGDIPEGYSVSREKKERFSLILESASTNQTSMYLCATLDGVTEAFFGQGTRLTVV.

The chain uses TRBV18 and TRBJ1-4; 9 nucleotides match TRBD1. The J segment lost 3 bases and the V segment lost 2 bases, leaving 4 bases of the junction unmatched. The CDR3 is made up of 16 amino acids. Germline V gene sequence: CDR1 KGHSH, CDR2 LQKENI. The CDR3 region is CASSPTTGGSNEKLFF. CDR3 in DNA: TGTGCCAGCTCACCAACGACAGGGGGATCTAATGAAAAACTGTTTTTT.

This clonotype has ten or more counts. The chain is built from TRBV7-3 and TRBJ2-1; tentatively, D is TRBD1 (6 bases). This CDR3 has 12 residues. Trimming took off 4 bases at V and 8 bases at J, with 9 bases between the two ends. Germline V gene sequence: CDR1 SGHTA, CDR2 FQGTGA. CDR3 in amino acids: CASSSTGYEQFF. The CDR3 bases are TGTGCCAGCAGCTCTACAGGGTATGAGCAGTTCTTC.

The V gene is TRBV30, the J gene TRBJ2-1; 8 bases map to TRBD1. CDR3 length: 12 amino acids. The germline V gene encodes CDR1 GTSNPN and CDR2 SVGIG (reference sequence). The CDR3: CAGDRRGNEQFF. The CDR3 DNA reads as TGTGCGGGGGACAGGCGGGGCAATGAGCAGTTCTTC. Variable domain in full (rest from reference TRBV30 and TRBJ2-1): SQTIHQWPATLVQPVGSPLSLECTVEGTSNPNLYWYRQAAGRGLQLLFYSVGIGQISSEVPQNLSASRPQDRQFILSSKKLLLSDSGFYLCAGDRRGNEQFFGPGTRLTVL.

This sequence joins TRBV28 and TRBJ2-1; 10 positions agree with TRBD2. Germline V gene sequence: CDR1 MDHEN, CDR2 SYDVKM. J lost 9 bases, V lost 2 bases, and 13 bases had no gene match. This CDR3 has 17 residues. For the CDR3, the DNA is TGTGCCAGCAGTTTAATAATGAGCGGGAGGGGGTTTGGTGAGCAGTTCTTC. Translating it yields CASSLIMSGRGFGEQFF.

This chain links TRBV20-1 with TRBJ1-2; 9 bases are a match to TRBD1. The CDR3 sequence is 15 residues long. V lost 0 bases, J lost 3 bases, and 5 bases stayed unmatched. Germline CDR1 is DFQATT and CDR2 is SNEGSKA (reference sequence). CDR3 amino acids: CSARDTGGADYGYTF. CDR3 sequence (DNA): TGCAGTGCTAGAGACACAGGGGGCGCTGACTATGGCTACACCTTC.

This rearrangement joins TRBV5-1 to TRBJ2-3, with 7 bases aligning to TRBD1. The CDR3 consists of 18 residues. Germline CDR1 and CDR2: SGHRS and YFSETQ. J gave up 1 base and V 4 bases, and 15 bases lay outside the gene matches. The CDR3 protein is CASSTRWDGQVGTDTQYF. The CDR3, as DNA: TGCGCCAGCAGCACACGTTGGGACGGACAGGTGGGCACAGATACGCAGTATTTT.

This clonotype was recorded many times. This chain links TRBV20-1 with TRBJ1-3; D may be TRBD1 (5 bases). Germline V gene sequence: CDR1 DFQATT, CDR2 SNEGSKA (reference sequence). V was pared by 0 bases and J by 6 bases, with 12 bases between. The CDR3 runs 14 residues. This CDR3 reads CSAREGTEQNTIYF. The DNA of the CDR3 is TGCAGTGCTAGAGAAGGGACCGAACAAAACACCATATATTTT.